This T cell receptor beta chain was sequenced for a study of OX40 agonist ivuxolimab in advanced cancers. About the research overall: In this cohort, patients received ivuxolimab, an agonistic anti-OX40 (CD134) antibody. Those treated in dose escalation had hepatocellular carcinoma, melanoma, renal cell cancer or head and neck cancer.

Findings and limits, study-wide: Researchers did not determine the expanded peripheral T cells' antigen specificity.

Excluded were patients having autoimmune disease history or systemic immunosuppression. Generated by immunoSEQ multiplex PCR, the TCRdb table keeps only in-frame clones and is missing some. The table includes more than 45,000 clones, less than 85% detected once. Concerning this clone: Its antigen is still unknown.

The origin of this receptor is an adult with an advanced solid tumor such as melanoma, head and neck, liver or kidney cancer. This material consisted of CD4+ or CD8+ T cells sorted from blood, taken in a trial of the OX40 agonist ivuxolimab.

This CDR3 reads CASSQDLSGTGINYGYTF. The CDR3, as DNA: TGCGCCAGCAGCCAAGATCTTTCGGGGACAGGAATCAACTATGGCTACACCTTC. This chain connects TRBV4-1 to TRBJ1-2; 8 bases are a match to TRBD1. Germline V gene lookup returns CDR1 MGHRA and CDR2 YSYEKL. The V gene end was trimmed by 0 bases and the J gene end by 2 bases; junction bases not matched to a gene: 11. The CDR3 spans 18 residues.